One sample yielded the 5 T cell receptor beta chains listed below, sequenced in a study of blood T cell repertoires in COVID-19. Measured with immunoSEQ multiplex PCR; TCRdb has only the in-frame clones, and not every one. This table holds about 210,000 clones, 87% found once. Material for sequencing was PBMCs or T cells enriched from blood (not recorded which). Every receptor here comes from a man under 40 in a cohort exposed to, infected with or recovered from COVID-19 (not recorded which).

The chain couples TRBV12-5 to TRBJ2-3; TRBD2 might be the D (6 bases). Germline V gives CDR1 LGHNT, CDR2 FRNRAP. V lost 5 bases, J lost 5 bases, and 11 bases lay in between. CDR3 size: 13 residues. This CDR3 is CASGPEGLDTQYF. CDR3 in DNA: TGTGCTAGTGGTCCGGAGGGGCTAGATACGCAGTATTTT.

The chain joins TRBV10-1 to TRBJ2-7, with D tentatively TRBD2 (5 bases). There are 16 residues in the CDR3. Germline CDR1 reads WNHNN; CDR2 reads SYGVQD (reference sequence). CDR3 in amino acids: CARSAPADRLNYEQYF. DNA of the CDR3: TGCGCTCGAAGCGCACCCGCCGATAGACTAAACTACGAGCAGTACTTC.

The chain couples TRBV6-2 or TRBV6-3 to TRBJ2-7; TRBD1 agrees at 7 bases. Germline V CDR1 and CDR2: MNHEY, SVGEGT. V was pared by 2 bases and J by 3 bases, with 16 bases of the junction left unmatched. There are 18 residues in the CDR3. The DNA for the CDR3 is TGTGCCAGCAGTTACGAGAATATAGGGACAGTGGATATCTACGAGCAGTACTTC. Translating it yields CASSYENIGTVDIYEQYF.

CDR3 in amino acids: CASSLLGGPSSGNTIYF. For the CDR3, the DNA is TGTGCCAGCAGCTTACTAGGGGGCCCTAGCTCTGGAAACACCATATATTTT. The chain is built from TRBV7-9 and TRBJ1-3; TRBD1 matches at 7 bases. The germline gives CDR1 SEHNR, CDR2 FQNEAQ (reference sequence). The CDR3 is 17 residues long. V lost 2 bases and J lost 0; bases outside the gene matches: 7. Complete variable domain (other parts from reference TRBV7-9 and TRBJ1-3): DTGVSQNPRHKITKRGQNVTFRCDPISEHNRLYWYRQTLGQGPEFLTYFQNEAQLEKSRLLSDRFSAERPKGSFSTLEIQRTEQGDSAMYLCASSLLGGPSSGNTIYFGEGSWLTVV.

The chain's CDR3 is CASSLWTGTNTEAFF. The CDR3 DNA is TGTGCCAGCAGTTTATGGACAGGGACGAACACTGAAGCTTTCTTT. V is TRBV28 and J is TRBJ1-1, with 7 positions matching TRBD1. Germline V lookup: CDR1 MDHEN, CDR2 SYDVKM. The CDR3 contains 15 residues. With V trimmed by 0 bases and J by 1 base, 2 bases remained unmatched.